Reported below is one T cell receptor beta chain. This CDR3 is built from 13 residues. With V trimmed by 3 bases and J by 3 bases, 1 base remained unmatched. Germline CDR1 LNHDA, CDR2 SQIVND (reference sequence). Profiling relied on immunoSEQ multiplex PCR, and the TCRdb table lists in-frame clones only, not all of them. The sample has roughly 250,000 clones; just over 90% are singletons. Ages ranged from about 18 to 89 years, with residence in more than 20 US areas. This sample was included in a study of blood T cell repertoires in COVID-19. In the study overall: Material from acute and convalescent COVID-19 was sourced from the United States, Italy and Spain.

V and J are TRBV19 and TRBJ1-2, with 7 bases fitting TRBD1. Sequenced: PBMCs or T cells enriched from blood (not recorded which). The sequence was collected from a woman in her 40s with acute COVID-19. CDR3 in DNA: TGTGCCAGTAGTATGGACAGGTACTATGGCTACACCTTC. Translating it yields CASSMDRYYGYTF.